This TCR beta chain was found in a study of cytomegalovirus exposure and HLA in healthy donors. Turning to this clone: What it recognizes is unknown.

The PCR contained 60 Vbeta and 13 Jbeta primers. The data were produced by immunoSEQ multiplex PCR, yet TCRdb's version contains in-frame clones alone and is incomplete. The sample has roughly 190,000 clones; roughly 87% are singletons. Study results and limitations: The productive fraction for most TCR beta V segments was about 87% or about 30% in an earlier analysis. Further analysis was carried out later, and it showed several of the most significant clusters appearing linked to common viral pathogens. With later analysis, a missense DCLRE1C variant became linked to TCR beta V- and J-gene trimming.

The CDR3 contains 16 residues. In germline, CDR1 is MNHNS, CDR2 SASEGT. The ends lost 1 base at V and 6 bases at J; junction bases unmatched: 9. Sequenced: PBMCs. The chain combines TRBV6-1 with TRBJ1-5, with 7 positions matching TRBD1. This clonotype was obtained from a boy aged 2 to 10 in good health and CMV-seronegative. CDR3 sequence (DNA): TGTGCCAGCAGTGAAGAGCGCGACAGGGTGGGTCAGCCCCAGCATTTT. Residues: CASSEERDRVGQPQHF.